Reported below is one T cell receptor (beta chain). Sequencing was performed with immunoSEQ multiplex PCR; in TCRdb, only in-frame clones are kept and a portion is missing. The table includes tens of thousands of clones, roughly nine tenths detected once. The data were taken from a study of T cell changes during pregnancy in multiple sclerosis. The germline gives CDR1 SGDLS, CDR2 YYNGEE. V gave up 3 bases and J gave up 2 bases, with 12 bases separating them. This CDR3 has 14 residues. The chain links TRBV9 to TRBJ2-7; D is unresolved. This specimen consisted of CD8+ T cells from peripheral blood mononuclear cells, obtained before pregnancy. This clonotype was sampled from a female donor with multiple sclerosis, enrolled in a pregnancy study. The CDR3 reads CASSAHPRPYEQYF. DNA of the CDR3: TGTGCCAGCAGCGCCCACCCTAGACCCTACGAGCAGTACTTC.